This paragraph covers one TCR beta chain sequence. The target antigen is unknown. This entry belongs to a study of T cell responses to AZD1222 COVID-19 vaccine. Study-level results: Increases in Spike-specific TCR breadth and depth were seen after two AZD1222 doses.

The J segment lost 8 bases and the V segment lost 3 bases, leaving 7 bases of the junction unmatched. CDR3 length: 13 residues. CDR1 is SGHDT, CDR2 YYEEEE, per germline. Data came from immunoSEQ multiplex PCR; TCRdb stores just in-frame clones and leaves some out. The sample carries around 140,000 clones, just under 95% recorded once. The chain employs TRBV5-6 and TRBJ1-2, with 7 bases aligning to TRBD1. The specimen was peripheral blood, collected on day 0 of AZD1222 vaccination. This receptor was identified in an adult in good health. CDR3 sequence reads: CASSYRTGWGYTF. For the CDR3, the DNA is TGTGCCAGCAGCTACCGGACAGGATGGGGCTACACCTTC.